The 13 T cell receptor beta chains reported below all come from one sample, sequenced in a study of T-cell reconstitution after alpha-beta-depleted transplantation in children. Library preparation (for TCRbeta) was performed with unique molecular identifiers. TCRdb ran MiXCR on the PCR reads and lists one entry per CDR3 protein. The sample shows about 580,000 distinct CDR3 sequences, under 30% of them seen only once. This specimen consisted of PBMCs, mostly from graft donor cells, obtained 360 days after TCRalphabeta/CD19-depleted stem cell transplant. The receptor set was obtained from a boy younger than two who had a stem cell transplant for acute myeloid leukemia, so the T cells may come from the graft donor.

The gene calls are TRBV6-2 or TRBV6-3 and TRBJ1-2; D gene unclear. Germline V gives CDR1 MNHEY, CDR2 SVGEGT. Trimming stripped 2 bases from V and 3 bases from J, with 22 bases between. The CDR3 extends over 18 amino acids. The DNA for the CDR3 is TGTGCCAGCAGTTACGCCCCCCGAGATCCGACCAGGCACTATGGCTACACCTTC. Its protein is CASSYAPRDPTRHYGYTF.

J is TRBJ2-2 and V is TRBV3-1; no firm D call. Trimming took off 2 bases at V and 0 bases at J, with 7 bases between the two ends. The germline V gene encodes CDR1 LGHDT and CDR2 YNNKEL (reference sequence). The length of the CDR3 is 15 residues. CDR3 nucleotides: TGTGCCAGCAGCCAAATGGGTCCGAACACCGGGGAGCTGTTTTTT. Amino acids: CASSQMGPNTGELFF. The variable domain in full, completed from reference TRBV3-1 and TRBJ2-2, reads DTAVSQTPKYLVTQMGNDKSIKCEQNLGHDTMYWYKQDSKKFLKIMFSYNNKELIINETVPNRFSPKSPDKAHLNLHINSLELGDSAVYFCASSQMGPNTGELFFGEGSRLTVL.

In its sample, this clonotype was seen many times. The genes are TRBV29-1 and TRBJ2-3; D perhaps matches TRBD2 (5 bases). The V gene's germline CDR1 is SQVTM and CDR2 ANQGSEA. The V end was cut by 1 base, the J end by 2 bases, with 13 bases between. The CDR3 spans 15 residues. The CDR3 region has the DNA TGCAGCGTTGAAGGAGGGCAGGCGTACACAGATACGCAGTATTTT. Translation gives CSVEGGQAYTDTQYF.

The J gene is TRBJ2-1, the V gene TRBV20-1; possibly TRBD2 for D (5 bases). V shed 0 bases and J shed 3 bases, with 15 bases lying between them. The CDR3 spans 16 residues. Germline CDR1 reads DFQATT; CDR2 reads SNEGSKA (reference sequence). The CDR3 DNA follows: TGCAGTGCTAGAGATCTCTTGAGAGGGAACTACAATGAGCAGTTCTTC. It is translated as CSARDLLRGNYNEQFF.

A single count supports this clonotype. The J gene is TRBJ2-7, the V gene TRBV28; TRBD1 agrees at 10 bases. The CDR3 covers 16 residues. Germline V gives CDR1 MDHEN, CDR2 SYDVKM. Trimming at V came to 3 bases and at J to 0 bases, leaving 5 bases not matched to a gene. The CDR3 loop reads CASSFWTGGDSYEQYV. CDR3 coding DNA: TGTGCCAGCAGTTTTTGGACAGGGGGAGACTCCTACGAGCAGTACGTC.

The chain combines TRBV25-1 with TRBJ2-1, with 8 bases matching TRBD2. Looked up from germline, CDR1 is MGHDK and CDR2 is SYGVNS. The V segment lost 5 bases and the J segment 1 base; nucleotides outside the gene matches: 16. The CDR3 is 19 amino acids. The DNA for the CDR3 is TGTGCCAGCAGTCCTTCCGGGGGGGCATTAGCTGGGTCCTACAATGAGCAGTTCTTC. The encoded protein is CASSPSGGALAGSYNEQFF.

V usage is TRBV20-1 and J usage is TRBJ1-4, with 8 bases that match TRBD1. Germline loops: CDR1 DFQATT, CDR2 SNEGSKA (reference sequence). The V and J ends lost 3 bases and 3 bases, in that order; junction bases with no gene match: 18. The CDR3 totals 19 residues. The CDR3 coding sequence is TGCAGTGCTAGTCCTTACCGGGACAGGCTCGGAAGTGCTAATGAAAAACTGTTTTTT. This sequence encodes CSASPYRDRLGSANEKLFF.

The chain uses TRBV20-1 and TRBJ2-1; 8 positions match TRBD2. The length of the CDR3 is 15 residues. V dropped 0 bases and J dropped 7; count of bases not matched to a gene: 8. The germline CDR1 and CDR2 sequences are DFQATT and SNEGSKA (reference sequence). CDR3 protein: CSARDEGGGINEQFF. The CDR3 region has the DNA TGCAGTGCTAGAGATGAGGGCGGGGGGATAAATGAGCAGTTCTTC.

This clonotype was recorded many times. The J gene is TRBJ2-7, the V gene TRBV3-1, with TRBD1 as a possible D gene (6 bases). The CDR3 is 15 residues long. Germline V gene data show CDR1 as LGHDT and CDR2 as YNNKEL (reference sequence). Deletions cut 3 bases from V and 3 bases from J, with 15 bases between. The CDR3 loop reads CASSHRTGRIYEQYF. The CDR3 nucleotides read TGTGCCAGCAGCCACCGTACAGGGCGGATCTACGAGCAGTACTTC.

The chain combines TRBV20-1 with TRBJ2-7; D may be TRBD2 (7 bases). Trimming shortened V by 0 bases and J by 2 bases, and 14 bases separated the two germline ends. Germline V lookup: CDR1 DFQATT, CDR2 SNEGSKA (reference sequence). CDR3 length equals 15 residues. CDR3 nucleotides: TGCAGTGCTAGAGATTGGGTGGGGGGGCCCTACGAGCAGTACTTC. This codes for CSARDWVGGPYEQYF.

This clonotype was counted many times. CDR3 in DNA: TGCAGCGGCACCGGGACCGCTGTGAACACTGAAGCTTTCTTT. This sequence encodes CSGTGTAVNTEAFF. The rearrangement joins TRBV29-1 to TRBJ1-1, with TRBD1 as a possible D gene (5 bases). The CDR3 spans 14 residues. The germline CDR1 and CDR2 sequences are SQVTM and ANQGSEA. V dropped 7 bases and J dropped 0 bases, with 15 bases sitting between them. Complete variable domain (other parts from reference TRBV29-1 and TRBJ1-1): SAVISQKPSRDICQRGTSLTIQCQVDSQVTMMFWYRQQPGQSLTLIATANQGSEATYESGFVIDKFPISRPNLTFSTLTVSNMSPEDSSIYLCSGTGTAVNTEAFFGQGTRLTVV.

The genes are TRBV28 and TRBJ2-5, with 9 bases fitting TRBD2. V lost 3 bases, J lost 1 base, and 3 bases stayed unmatched. CDR1 MDHEN and CDR2 SYDVKM come from the germline V gene. CDR3 size: 15 residues. The CDR3, as DNA: TGTGCCAGCAGTTTCAAACTAGCGGGCCAAGAGACCCAGTACTTC. This encodes CASSFKLAGQETQYF.

There are a few counts of this clonotype. The gene calls are TRBV20-1 and TRBJ2-7, with 15 positions matching TRBD2. V was pared by 6 bases and J by 0 bases, with 6 bases of the junction left unmatched. CDR3 size: 16 residues. Germline CDR1 DFQATT, CDR2 SNEGSKA (reference sequence). CDR3 bases: TGCAGTGCCAGTGGGACTAGCGGGGGGATCTCCTACGAGCAGTACGTC. Amino acids: CSASGTSGGISYEQYV.